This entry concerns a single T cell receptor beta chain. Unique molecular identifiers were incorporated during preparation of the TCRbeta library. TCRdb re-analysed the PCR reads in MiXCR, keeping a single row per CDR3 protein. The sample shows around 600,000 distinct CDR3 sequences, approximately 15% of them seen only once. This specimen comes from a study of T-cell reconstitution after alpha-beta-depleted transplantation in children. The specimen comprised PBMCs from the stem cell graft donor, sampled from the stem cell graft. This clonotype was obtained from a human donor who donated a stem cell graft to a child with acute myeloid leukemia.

The CDR3 protein is CASSFIAGVRVTGELFF. Written as DNA, the CDR3 is TGTGCCAGCAGTTTTATAGCGGGGGTTCGGGTCACCGGGGAGCTGTTTTTT. The chain is built from TRBV12-3 or TRBV12-4 and TRBJ2-2, with 9 bases aligning to TRBD2. The CDR3 runs 17 residues. With V trimmed by 3 bases and J by 4 bases, 9 bases remained unmatched.